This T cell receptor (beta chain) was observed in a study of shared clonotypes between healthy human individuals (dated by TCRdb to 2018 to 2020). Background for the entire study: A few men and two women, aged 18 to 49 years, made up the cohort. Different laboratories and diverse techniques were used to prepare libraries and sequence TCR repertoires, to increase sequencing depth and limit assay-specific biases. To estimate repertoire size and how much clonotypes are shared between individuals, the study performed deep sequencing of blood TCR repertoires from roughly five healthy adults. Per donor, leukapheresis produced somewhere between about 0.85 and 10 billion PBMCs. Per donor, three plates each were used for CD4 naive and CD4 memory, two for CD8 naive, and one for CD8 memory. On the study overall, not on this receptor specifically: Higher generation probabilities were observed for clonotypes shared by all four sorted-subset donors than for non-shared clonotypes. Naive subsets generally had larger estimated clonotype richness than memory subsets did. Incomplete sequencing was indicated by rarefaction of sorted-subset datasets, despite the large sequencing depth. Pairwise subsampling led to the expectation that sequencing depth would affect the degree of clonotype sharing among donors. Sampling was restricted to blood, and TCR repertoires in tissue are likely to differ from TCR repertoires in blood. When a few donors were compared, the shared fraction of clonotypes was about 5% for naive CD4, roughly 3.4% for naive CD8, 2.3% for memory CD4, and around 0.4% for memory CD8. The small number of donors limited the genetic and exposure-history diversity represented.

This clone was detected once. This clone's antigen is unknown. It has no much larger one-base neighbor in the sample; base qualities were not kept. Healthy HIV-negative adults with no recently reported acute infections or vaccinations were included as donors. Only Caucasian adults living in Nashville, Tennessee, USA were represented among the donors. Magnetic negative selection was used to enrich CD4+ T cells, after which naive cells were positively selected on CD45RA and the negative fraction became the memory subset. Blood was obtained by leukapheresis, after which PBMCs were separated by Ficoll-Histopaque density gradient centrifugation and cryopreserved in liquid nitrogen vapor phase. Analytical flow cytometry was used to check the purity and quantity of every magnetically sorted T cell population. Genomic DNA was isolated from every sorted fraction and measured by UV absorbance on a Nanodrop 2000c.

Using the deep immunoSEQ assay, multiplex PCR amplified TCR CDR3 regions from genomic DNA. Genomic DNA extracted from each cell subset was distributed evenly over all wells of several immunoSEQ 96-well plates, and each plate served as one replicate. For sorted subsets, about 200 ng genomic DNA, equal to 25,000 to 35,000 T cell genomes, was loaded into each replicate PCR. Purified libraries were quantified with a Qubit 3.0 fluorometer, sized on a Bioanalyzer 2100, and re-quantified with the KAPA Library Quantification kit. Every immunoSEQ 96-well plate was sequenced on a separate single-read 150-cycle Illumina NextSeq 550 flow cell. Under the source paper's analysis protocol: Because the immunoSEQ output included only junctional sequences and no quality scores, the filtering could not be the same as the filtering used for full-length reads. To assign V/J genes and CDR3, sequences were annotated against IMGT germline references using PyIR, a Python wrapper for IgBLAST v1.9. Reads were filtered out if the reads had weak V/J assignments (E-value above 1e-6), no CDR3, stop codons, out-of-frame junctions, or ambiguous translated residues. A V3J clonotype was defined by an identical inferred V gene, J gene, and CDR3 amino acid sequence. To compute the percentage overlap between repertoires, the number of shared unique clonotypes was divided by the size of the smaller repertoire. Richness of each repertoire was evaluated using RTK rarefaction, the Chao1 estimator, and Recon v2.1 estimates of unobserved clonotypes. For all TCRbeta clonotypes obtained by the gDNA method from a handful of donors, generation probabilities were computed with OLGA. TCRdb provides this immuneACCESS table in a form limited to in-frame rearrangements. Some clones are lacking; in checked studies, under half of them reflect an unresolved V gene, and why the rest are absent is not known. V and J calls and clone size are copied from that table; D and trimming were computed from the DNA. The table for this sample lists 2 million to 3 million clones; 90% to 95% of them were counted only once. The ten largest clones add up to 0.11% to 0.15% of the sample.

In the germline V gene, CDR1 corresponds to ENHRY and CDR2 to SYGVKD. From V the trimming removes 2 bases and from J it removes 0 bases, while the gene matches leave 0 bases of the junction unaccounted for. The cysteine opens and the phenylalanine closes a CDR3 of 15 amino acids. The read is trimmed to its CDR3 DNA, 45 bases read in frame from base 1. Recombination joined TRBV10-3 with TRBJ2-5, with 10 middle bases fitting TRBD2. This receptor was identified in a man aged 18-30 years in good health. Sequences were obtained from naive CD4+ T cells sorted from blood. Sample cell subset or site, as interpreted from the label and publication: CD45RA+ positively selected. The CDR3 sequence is CAISEGLADQETQYF. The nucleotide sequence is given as TGTGCCATCAGTGAGGGACTAGCGGACCAAGAGACCCAGTACTTC.